The rows below give T cell receptor beta chains drawn from one sample of a study of T cell changes during pregnancy in multiple sclerosis. Sequencing was performed with immunoSEQ multiplex PCR; in TCRdb, only in-frame clones are kept and a portion is missing. Here the sample spans tens of thousands of clones, approximately 92% being singletons. The material was CD8+ T cells from peripheral blood mononuclear cells, obtained in the second trimester of pregnancy. The source is a female donor with multiple sclerosis, enrolled in a pregnancy study. The CDR3 runs from the conserved cysteine through the conserved F or W. A D gene is named only where the DNA matches it firmly. Only part of the rows carry a size: once, few, many, or a class if the clone is expanded.

size	D	V	J	DNA	CDR3
-	TRBD1	TRBV28	TRBJ1-4	TGTGCCAGCAGTGTCTATACAGGGGGACGGAATGAAAAACTGTTTTTT	CASSVYTGGRNEKLFF
-	TRBD2	TRBV7-3	TRBJ2-1	TGTGCCAGCAGCTTATCAACTAGCGGGAGCGGAGAGCAGTTCTTC	CASSLSTSGSGEQFF
-	-	TRBV2	TRBJ1-4	TGTGCCAGCAAGGAGGGGATAGCAACTAATGAAAAACTGTTTTTT	CASKEGIATNEKLFF
-	-	TRBV6-1	TRBJ1-1	TGTGCCAGCGGAAACTTCAGGGTAGAGACTGAAGCTTTCTTT	CASGNFRVETEAFF
-	-	TRBV19	TRBJ1-1	TGTGCCAGTTCCAGGGCGGAGAACACTGAAGCTTTCTTT	CASSRAENTEAFF
-	TRBD2	TRBV4-1	TRBJ2-3	TGCGCCAGCAGCCTTCGACTAGCGGAGCAAACTACGCAGTATTTT	CASSLRLAEQTTQYF
-	-	TRBV27	TRBJ1-4	TGTGCCAGCAGTTTAGTTGGGGGCGGTGAAAAACTGTTTTTT	CASSLVGGGEKLFF
-	TRBD2	TRBV5-1	TRBJ2-7	TGCGCCAGCAGCTTTTCGGGAGGACTAGCCCACGAGCAGTACTTC	CASSFSGGLAHEQYF
-	-	TRBV27	TRBJ2-7	TGTGCCAGCAGTCTCGCAGGGGTGTCCTCCTACGAGCAGTACTTC	CASSLAGVSSYEQYF
-	-	TRBV6-6	TRBJ2-5	TGTGCCAGCAGTTACTCTTGGGGGGTGGGAGAGACCCAGTACTTC	CASSYSWGVGETQYF
-	TRBD2	TRBV9	TRBJ2-1	TGTGCCAGCAGCGTAGTGTCAGCGGGAGGCATCTATGAGCAGTTCTTC	CASSVVSAGGIYEQFF
once	-	TRBV10-3	TRBJ2-3	TGTGCCATCAGACAGAACACAGATACGCAGTATTTT	CAIRQNTDTQYF
-	-	TRBV11-2	TRBJ2-1	TGTGCCAGCAGCTTATACGCAGGGTACAATGAGCAGTTCTTC	CASSLYAGYNEQFF
-	TRBD1	TRBV18	TRBJ1-1	TGTGCCAGCTGCGACAGGGGAGGGGGCACTGAAGCTTTCTTT	CASCDRGGGTEAFF
-	-	TRBV15	TRBJ2-3	TGTGCCACCAGCAGCTCGGGTGGGGGGAGGAGTGTAGATACGCAGTATTTT	CATSSSGGGRSVDTQYF
few	-	TRBV7-6	TRBJ2-7	TGTGCCAGCAGCCCCCGGGTCGGGGAATCCTACGAGCAGTACTTC	CASSPRVGESYEQYF
-	-	TRBV5-1	TRBJ2-6	TGCGCCAGCAGCACTACCCCAGCGAGGACTGGGGCCAACGTCCTGACTTTC	CASSTTPARTGANVLTF
-	TRBD1	TRBV28	TRBJ2-7	TGTGCCAGCAGTTTCCCTCTGACAGGGGGCGGCGACTACGAGCAGTACTTC	CASSFPLTGGGDYEQYF
once	TRBD2	TRBV5-1	TRBJ2-5	TGCGCCAGCAGCCCGGGACTAGCGGGCATAGAGACCCAGTACTTC	CASSPGLAGIETQYF
once	-	TRBV6-5	TRBJ1-2	TGTGCCAGCAGTTACCAGGGATTGGGAGGCTACACCTTC	CASSYQGLGGYTF
-	-	TRBV7-7	TRBJ2-7	TGTGCTAGCAGCCCGGCAGGAAGGTACGAGCAGTACTTC	CASSPAGRYEQYF
-	-	TRBV6-5	TRBJ2-2	TGTGCCAGCAGTCCAGGACAGCCCGGGGAGCTGTTTTTT	CASSPGQPGELFF
-	TRBD2	TRBV29-1	TRBJ2-5	TGCAGCGCTAGACTAGCGGAAGAGACCCAGTACTTC	CSARLAEETQYF
few	TRBD1	TRBV5-1	TRBJ2-5	TGCGCCAGCAGCTTGACAGGGCAGGGGGAACAAGAGACCCAGTACTTC	CASSLTGQGEQETQYF